The present T cell receptor (beta chain) was sequenced within a study of T-cell memory formation after mild COVID-19. The CDR3 covers 12 residues. V dropped 6 bases and J dropped 10 bases, with 13 bases sitting between them. Germline values: CDR1 MNHEY, CDR2 SVGAGI. One entry per CDR3 protein, called by TCRdb with MiXCR from the 5' RACE reads. This table holds about 620,000 distinct CDR3 sequences, 15% to 20% found once. The specimen sequenced was PBMCs or a T cell subset sorted from them (not recorded which). V is TRBV6-5 and J is TRBJ2-1, with a tentative D call TRBD2 (5 bases). The origin of this receptor is an adult woman who had mild COVID-19 (a few samples of this study predate the infection). Cell type and time point are not known. CDR3: CASRHPEGEQFF. The CDR3 DNA follows: TGTGCCAGCAGACACCCCGAGGGCGAGCAGTTCTTC.